This T cell receptor (beta chain) stems from a study of early T cells in non-severe SARS-CoV-2 infection. Study overall: Sequencing of bulk RNA from unsorted whole blood was done, without chain pairing.

This clonotype was observed many times. Its target is unknown. This CDR3 region has 14 residues. Germline lookup yields CDR1 MDHEN and CDR2 SYDVKM. Trimming took 5 bases from V and 0 from J, leaving 11 bases between them. Study observations and caveats: Private and CD4 specificities were missed by VDJdb matching, skewed to anti-spike CD8.

Individual cDNA molecules each received unique molecular identifiers attached to them. TCRdb processed the 5' RACE reads anew with MiXCR; each CDR3 protein has one entry. The sample consists of fewer than 30,000 distinct CDR3 sequences, roughly 5.6% of them appearing once. The sequencing sample was made of whole blood. The V and J genes are TRBV28 and TRBJ2-7, with D possibly being TRBD1 or TRBD2 (6 bases each). The TCR sequence derives from an adult who was a healthcare worker with PCR-confirmed SARS-CoV-2 infection or an uninfected control (not recorded which). The CDR3 here is CASSQEGVSYEQYF. CDR3 in DNA: TGTGCCAGCAGTCAGGAGGGGGTCTCCTACGAGCAGTACTTC.